A single sample gave rise to the 2 T cell receptor beta chains below, sequenced in a study of blood T cell repertoires in COVID-19. This table comes from immunoSEQ multiplex PCR, and its TCRdb copy is limited to in-frame clones, with some not included. In the table there are 200,000 to 250,000 clones, 70% to 90% of which are singletons. The sequenced material came from PBMCs or T cells enriched from blood (not recorded which). The source of these receptors is a man aged 40-49 years who had recovered from COVID-19.

The CDR3 region is CASSLGQLNTEAFF. CDR3 coding DNA: TGTGCCTCCTCGTTGGGGCAGCTGAACACTGAAGCTTTCTTT. The chain employs TRBV6-5 and TRBJ1-1; a weak D match, TRBD1 (5 bases). Germline CDR1 MNHEY, CDR2 SVGAGI. This CDR3 contains 14 residues. Trimming removed 11 bases at V and 0 bases at J, with 16 bases between.

The rearrangement uses TRBV5-1 and TRBJ2-1; the D is unclear. Trimming stripped 4 bases from V and 1 base from J, with 9 bases between. Germline assignment: CDR1 SGHRS and CDR2 YFSETQ. The CDR3 sequence is 14 residues long. The DNA for the CDR3 is TGCGCCAGCAGCACTGTCCGTTCCTACAATGAGCAGTTCTTC. It specifies CASSTVRSYNEQFF.